The TCR beta chain under discussion was sequenced for a study of regulatory T cells in long-lasting Graves disease. Study-wide results and limits: Persistent disease favored TRBV28, TRBJ1-2 and TRBJ2-5. A reduction in accuracy may have resulted from the small sample size.

Combining iRepertoire HTBI primers with Arm-PCR of CDR3 regions, the authors built TCR beta libraries. Each CDR3 protein gets one entry after TCRdb re-called the multiplex PCR reads with MiXCR. The data hold under 250,000 distinct CDR3 sequences, with 20% observed a single time. Germline trimming cut 5 bases from V and 4 bases from J; bases unmatched to any gene: 15. Germline CDR1 and CDR2: SGHAT and FQNNGV. This CDR3 has 17 residues. In its sample, this clonotype was seen many times. Its antigen is unidentified. Time point reported: newly diagnosed GD, antithyroid drugs for less than 3 months. Construction of the TCR library relied on RNA isolated from PBMCs. Each patient gave around 10 milliliters of EDTA-anticoagulated peripheral blood.

The sequence was obtained from a female donor with Graves disease. The sequencing used peripheral blood mononuclear cells (PBMCs), collected at new diagnosis, from a patient treated with antithyroid drugs. V usage is TRBV11-2 and J usage is TRBJ2-7, with TRBD1 matching 9 bases. DNA for the CDR3: TGTGCCAGCAGCCCCCCGACCCGGGACAGGGCCTATTACGAGCAGTACTTC. Amino acids: CASSPPTRDRAYYEQYF.